This T cell receptor beta chain originates from a study of CD8 T cells in ankylosing spondylitis. Study conclusions and caveats: Reportedly, disease-linked clones are significantly enriched in ankylosing spondylitis patients' matched synovial fluid. Seemingly characteristic of ankylosing spondylitis blood was a TCR beta motif consisting of roughly 8 highly homologous variants.

This clonotype was recorded many times. Its antigen is still unknown. One entry per CDR3 protein, called by TCRdb with MiXCR from the 5' RACE reads. The sample lists around 300,000 distinct CDR3 sequences; approximately 10% were seen once. This CDR3 region has 15 residues. Trimming removed 0 bases at V and 4 bases at J, with 12 bases between. Germline assignment: CDR1 DFQATT and CDR2 SNEGSKA (reference sequence). The V call is TRBV20-1, the J call TRBJ2-2; possible D gene TRBD2, 7 bases. Sequencing input: blood, either unsorted or a sorted T cell fraction (not recorded which). The sequence was collected from a female donor with ankylosing spondylitis or in good health (not recorded which). The CDR3 loop is CSARDRGGPTGELFF. CDR3 DNA sequence: TGCAGTGCTAGAGATAGGGGGGGGCCCACCGGGGAGCTGTTTTTT.